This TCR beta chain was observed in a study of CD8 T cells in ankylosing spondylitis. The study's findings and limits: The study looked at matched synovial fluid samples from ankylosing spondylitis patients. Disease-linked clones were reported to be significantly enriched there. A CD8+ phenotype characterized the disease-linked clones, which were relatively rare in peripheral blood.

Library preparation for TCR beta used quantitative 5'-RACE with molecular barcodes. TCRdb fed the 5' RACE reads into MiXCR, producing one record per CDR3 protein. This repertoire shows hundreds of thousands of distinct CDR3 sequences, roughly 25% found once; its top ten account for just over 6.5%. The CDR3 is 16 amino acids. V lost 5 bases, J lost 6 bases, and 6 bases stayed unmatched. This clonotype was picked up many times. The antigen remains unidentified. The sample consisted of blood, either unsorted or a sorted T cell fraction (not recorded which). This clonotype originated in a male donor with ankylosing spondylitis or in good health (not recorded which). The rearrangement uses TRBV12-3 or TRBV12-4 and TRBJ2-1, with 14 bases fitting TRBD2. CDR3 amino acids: CASSTRTSGRTNEQFF. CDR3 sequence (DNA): TGTGCCAGCAGTACGAGGACTAGCGGGAGGACCAATGAGCAGTTCTTC.